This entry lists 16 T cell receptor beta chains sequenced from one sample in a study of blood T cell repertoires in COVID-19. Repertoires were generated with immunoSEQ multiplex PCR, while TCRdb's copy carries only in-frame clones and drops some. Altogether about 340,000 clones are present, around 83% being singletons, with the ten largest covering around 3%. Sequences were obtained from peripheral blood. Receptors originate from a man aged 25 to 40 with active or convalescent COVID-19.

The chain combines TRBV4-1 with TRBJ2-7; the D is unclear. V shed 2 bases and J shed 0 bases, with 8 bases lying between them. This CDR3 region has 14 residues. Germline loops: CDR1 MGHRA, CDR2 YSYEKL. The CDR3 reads CASSQPQNSYEQYF. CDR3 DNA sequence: TGCGCCAGCAGCCAACCACAGAACTCCTACGAGCAGTACTTC.

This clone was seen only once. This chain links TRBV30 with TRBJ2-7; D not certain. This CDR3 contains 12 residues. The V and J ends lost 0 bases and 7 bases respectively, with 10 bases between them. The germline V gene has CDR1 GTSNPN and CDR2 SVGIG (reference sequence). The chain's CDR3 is CAWSVRGFEQYF. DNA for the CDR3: TGTGCCTGGAGTGTACGCGGCTTTGAGCAGTACTTC. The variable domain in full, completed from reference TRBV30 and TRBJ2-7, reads SQTIHQWPATLVQPVGSPLSLECTVEGTSNPNLYWYRQAAGRGLQLLFYSVGIGQISSEVPQNLSASRPQDRQFILSSKKLLLSDSGFYLCAWSVRGFEQYFGPGTRLTVT.

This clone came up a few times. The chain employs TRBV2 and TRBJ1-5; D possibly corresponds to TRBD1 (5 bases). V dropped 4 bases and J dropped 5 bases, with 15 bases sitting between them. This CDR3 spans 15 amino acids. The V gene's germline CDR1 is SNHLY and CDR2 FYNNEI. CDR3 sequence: CASSVSGVRDQPQHF. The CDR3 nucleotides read TGTGCCAGCAGTGTCTCGGGGGTACGCGATCAGCCCCAGCATTTT. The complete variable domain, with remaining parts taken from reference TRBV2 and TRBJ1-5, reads EPEVTQTPSHQVTQMGQEVILRCVPISNHLYFYWYRQILGQKVEFLVSFYNNEISEKSEIFDDQFSVERPDGSNFTLKIRSTKLEDSAMYFCASSVSGVRDQPQHFGDGTRLSIL.

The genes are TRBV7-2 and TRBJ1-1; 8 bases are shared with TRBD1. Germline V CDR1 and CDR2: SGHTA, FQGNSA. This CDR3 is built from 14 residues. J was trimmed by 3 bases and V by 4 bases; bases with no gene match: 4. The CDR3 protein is CASSSQGEYTEAFF. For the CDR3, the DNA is TGTGCCAGCAGCTCACAGGGGGAGTACACTGAAGCTTTCTTT.

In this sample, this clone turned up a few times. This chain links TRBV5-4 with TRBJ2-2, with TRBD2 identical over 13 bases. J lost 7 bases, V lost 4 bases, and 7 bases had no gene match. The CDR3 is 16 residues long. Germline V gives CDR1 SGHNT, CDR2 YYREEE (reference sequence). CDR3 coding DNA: TGTGCCAGCAGCCTCGGACTAGCGGGAGCAGGCGGGGAGCTGTTTTTT. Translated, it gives CASSLGLAGAGGELFF. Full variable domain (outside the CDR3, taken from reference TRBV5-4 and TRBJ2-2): ETGVTQSPTHLIKTRGQQVTLRCSSQSGHNTVSWYQQALGQGPQFIFQYYREEENGRGNFPPRFSGLQFPNYSSELNVNALELDDSALYLCASSLGLAGAGGELFFGEGSRLTVL.

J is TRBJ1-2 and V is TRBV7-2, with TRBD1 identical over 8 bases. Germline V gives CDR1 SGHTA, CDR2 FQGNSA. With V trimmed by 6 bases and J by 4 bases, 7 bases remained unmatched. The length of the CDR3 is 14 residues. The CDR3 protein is CASRSSGGGYGYTF. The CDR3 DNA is TGTGCCAGCAGAAGTTCAGGGGGCGGCTATGGCTACACCTTC.

CDR3 in DNA: TGCGCCAGCAGCCGGGAACAGCGGTACACTGAAGCTTTCTTT. It yields the protein CASSREQRYTEAFF. This chain links TRBV4-3 with TRBJ1-1; D ambiguous. With 4 bases removed from V and 3 bases from J, the gap between germline ends came to 12 bases. The CDR3 sequence is 14 residues long. Germline V gene sequence: CDR1 LGHNA, CDR2 YSLEER.

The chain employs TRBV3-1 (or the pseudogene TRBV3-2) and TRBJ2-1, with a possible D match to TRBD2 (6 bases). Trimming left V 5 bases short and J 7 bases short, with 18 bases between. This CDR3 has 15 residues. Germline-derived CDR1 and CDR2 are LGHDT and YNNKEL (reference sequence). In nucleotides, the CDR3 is TGTGCCAGCAGCGGGGACTTCCGGGGACGGAATGAGCAGTTCTTC. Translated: CASSGDFRGRNEQFF.

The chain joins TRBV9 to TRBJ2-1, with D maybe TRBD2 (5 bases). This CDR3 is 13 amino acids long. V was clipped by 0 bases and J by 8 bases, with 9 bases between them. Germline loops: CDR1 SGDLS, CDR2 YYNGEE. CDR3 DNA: TGTGCCAGCAGCGTAGGGGAGTTGGATGAGCAGTTCTTC. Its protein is CASSVGELDEQFF.

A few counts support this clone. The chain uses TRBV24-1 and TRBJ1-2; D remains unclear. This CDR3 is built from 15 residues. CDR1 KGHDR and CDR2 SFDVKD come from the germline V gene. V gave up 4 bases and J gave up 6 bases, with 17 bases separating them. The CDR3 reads CATSDPGSSKDGYTF. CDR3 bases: TGTGCCACCAGTGACCCCGGGTCCTCGAAGGATGGCTACACCTTC.

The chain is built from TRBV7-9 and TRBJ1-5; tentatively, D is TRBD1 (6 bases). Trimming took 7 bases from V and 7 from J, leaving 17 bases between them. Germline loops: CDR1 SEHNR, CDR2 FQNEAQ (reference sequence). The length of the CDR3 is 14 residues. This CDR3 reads CASTSLTTGQPQHF. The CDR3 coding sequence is TGTGCCAGCACCTCTCTAACGACAGGCCAGCCCCAGCATTTT.

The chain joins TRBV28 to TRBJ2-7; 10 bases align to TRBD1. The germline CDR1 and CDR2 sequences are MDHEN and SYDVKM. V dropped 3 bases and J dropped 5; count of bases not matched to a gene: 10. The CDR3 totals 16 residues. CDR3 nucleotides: TGTGCCAGCAGTTTGCGGGGCGGGACAGGGGACAACGAGCAGTACTTC. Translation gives CASSLRGGTGDNEQYF.

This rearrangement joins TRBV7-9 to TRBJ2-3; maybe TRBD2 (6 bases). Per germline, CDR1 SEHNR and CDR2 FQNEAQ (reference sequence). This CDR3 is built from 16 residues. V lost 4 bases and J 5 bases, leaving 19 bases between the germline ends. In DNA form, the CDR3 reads TGTGCCAGCAGCTCAACCTCGCGGGACTGGATAGATACGCAGTATTTT. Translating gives CASSSTSRDWIDTQYF. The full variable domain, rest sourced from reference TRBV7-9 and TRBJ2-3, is DTGVSQNPRHKITKRGQNVTFRCDPISEHNRLYWYRQTLGQGPEFLTYFQNEAQLEKSRLLSDRFSAERPKGSFSTLEIQRTEQGDSAMYLCASSSTSRDWIDTQYFGPGTRLTVL.

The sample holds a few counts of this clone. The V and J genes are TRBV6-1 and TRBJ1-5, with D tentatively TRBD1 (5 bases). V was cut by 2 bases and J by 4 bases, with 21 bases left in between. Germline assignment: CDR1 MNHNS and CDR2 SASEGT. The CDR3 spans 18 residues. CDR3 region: CASSEHSGQGRVNQPQHF. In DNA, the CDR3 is TGTGCCAGCAGTGAACATAGCGGGCAGGGAAGGGTAAATCAGCCCCAGCATTTT.

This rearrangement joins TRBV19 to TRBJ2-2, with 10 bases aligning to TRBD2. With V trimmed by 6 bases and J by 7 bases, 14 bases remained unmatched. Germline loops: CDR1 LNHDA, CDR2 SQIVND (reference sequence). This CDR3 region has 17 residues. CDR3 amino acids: CASSPAGGPYDGGELFF. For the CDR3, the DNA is TGTGCCAGTAGCCCAGCGGGGGGGCCGTACGATGGCGGGGAGCTGTTTTTT.

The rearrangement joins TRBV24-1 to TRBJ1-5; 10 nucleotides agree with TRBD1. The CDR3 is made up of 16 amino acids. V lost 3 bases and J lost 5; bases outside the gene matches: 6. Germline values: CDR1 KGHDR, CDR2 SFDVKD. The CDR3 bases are TGTGCCACCAGTGATGGGGACAGGGGTACGGATCAGCCCCAGCATTTT. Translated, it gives CATSDGDRGTDQPQHF.